The 9 T cell receptor beta chains given below trace back to one sample, sequenced in a study of T cell responses to AZD1222 COVID-19 vaccine. Here immunoSEQ multiplex PCR was the method, and the copy in TCRdb shows in-frame clones only, minus some. Altogether around 150,000 clones are present, around 88% being singletons, with the ten largest covering more than 3%. Sample: peripheral blood, taken on day 0 of MenACWY control vaccination. These receptors originate from an adult in good health.

In its sample, this clone was seen once. The chain is built from TRBV2 and TRBJ1-3; TRBD1 is a possible D gene (6 bases). Trimming left V 2 bases short and J 3 bases short, with 11 bases between. This CDR3 has 15 amino acids. Germline-derived CDR1 and CDR2 are SNHLY and FYNNEI. CDR3 loop: CASSELGAGGNTIYF. CDR3 nucleotides: TGTGCCAGCAGTGAATTGGGGGCGGGTGGAAACACCATATATTTT.

J is TRBJ1-2 and V is TRBV6-5; 9 bases map to TRBD1. Losses at the gene ends were 2 bases for V and 2 bases for J; bases not matched to a gene: 3. From germline, CDR1 is MNHEY and CDR2 SVGAGI. This CDR3 has 15 amino acids. The CDR3 sequence: CASSYPGQGNYGYTF. The CDR3 region has the DNA TGTGCCAGCAGTTACCCGGGACAGGGAAACTATGGCTACACCTTC.

The chain combines TRBV2 with TRBJ2-5; the D gene is possibly TRBD2 (6 bases). The germline gives CDR1 SNHLY, CDR2 FYNNEI. The CDR3 runs to 15 residues. The germline V and J ends were trimmed by 2 bases and 5 bases, with 15 bases remaining between them. CDR3 sequence (DNA): TGTGCCAGCAGTGAACAAGATTGGGGGAGGGAGACCCAGTACTTC. This translates into CASSEQDWGRETQYF.

The chain carries TRBV5-4 and TRBJ2-5; D is possibly TRBD2 (5 bases). Trimming removed 2 bases from V and 4 bases from J, with 9 bases in between. The CDR3 extends over 13 amino acids. Per the germline V gene, CDR1 is SGHNT and CDR2 is YYREEE (reference sequence). The DNA for the CDR3 is TGTGCCAGCAGCTTAAGAGGGCGAGAGACCCAGTACTTC. Its protein product is CASSLRGRETQYF.

CDR3 DNA sequence: TGTGCCAGCAGCCCTCCCAACGGGGAGCAGTTCTTC. This sequence encodes CASSPPNGEQFF. The chain couples TRBV7-3 to TRBJ2-1; no reliable D call. The CDR3 consists of 12 residues. The ends were cut back, 5 bases at V and 10 bases at J, with 12 bases in the middle. Germline V gene sequence: CDR1 SGHTA, CDR2 FQGTGA.

CDR3 protein: CASRLIPGNTGELFF. DNA of the CDR3: TGCGCCAGCAGACTTATCCCGGGGAACACCGGGGAGCTGTTTTTT. The chain carries TRBV5-1 and TRBJ2-2; D remains ambiguous. The CDR3 is made up of 15 amino acids. Germline CDR1 and CDR2: SGHRS and YFSETQ. Between the trimmed V and J ends, which lost 5 bases and 1 base, there was a span of 12 bases.

This chain connects TRBV28 to TRBJ2-5; no clear D gene. This CDR3 spans 13 amino acids. The V gene's germline CDR1 is MDHEN and CDR2 SYDVKM. V was clipped by 6 bases and J by 5 bases, with 13 bases between them. CDR3 in DNA: TGTGCCAGCAGCCCCCGGGCACGGGAGACCCAGTACTTC. Its translation: CASSPRARETQYF.

The chain employs TRBV4-2 and TRBJ1-6; TRBD1 is a possible D gene (6 bases). Germline V gene lookup returns CDR1 LGHNA and CDR2 YNFKEQ. The CDR3 consists of 14 residues. Trimming took off 4 bases at V and 10 bases at J, with 14 bases between the two ends. The CDR3 sequence is CASSLPGGGSPLHF. CDR3 nucleotides: TGTGCCAGCAGCCTCCCGGGGGGCGGATCACCCCTCCACTTT.

The J gene is TRBJ2-1, the V gene TRBV6-5, with 9 positions matching TRBD1. The V and J ends lost 2 bases and 2 bases, in that order; junction bases with no gene match: 4. The germline V gene has CDR1 MNHEY and CDR2 SVGAGI. This CDR3 spans 16 amino acids. The CDR3 bases are TGTGCCAGCAGTTACACGGGACAGGGCACCTACAATGAGCAGTTCTTC. Amino acid sequence: CASSYTGQGTYNEQFF.